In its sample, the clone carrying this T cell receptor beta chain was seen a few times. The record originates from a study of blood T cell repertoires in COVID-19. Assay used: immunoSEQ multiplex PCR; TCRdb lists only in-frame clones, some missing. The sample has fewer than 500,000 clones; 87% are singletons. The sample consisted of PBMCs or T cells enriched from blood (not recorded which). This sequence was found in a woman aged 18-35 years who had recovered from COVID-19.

The CDR3 spells CASRTLDTEAFF. CDR3 DNA sequence: TGTGCCAGCAGGACACTAGACACTGAAGCTTTCTTT. J is TRBJ1-1 and V is TRBV28; D is undetermined. Germline CDR1 and CDR2: MDHEN and SYDVKM. CDR3 size: 12 residues. V was cut by 6 bases and J by 3 bases, with 8 bases left in between.